The T cell receptor (beta chain) under discussion was sequenced for a study of blood T cell repertoires in COVID-19. Per the study methods: Amplified reference gene primers provided the basis for estimating nucleated cell counts. Only in-frame clones appear in the TCRdb table, and some are missing; sequencing was by immunoSEQ multiplex PCR. The V and J calls and clone size come from that table; D and trimming were worked out from the DNA. Counted here are 100,000 to 150,000 clones, around 89% occurring once; the ten biggest clones make up around 2.1%. Trimming took off 2 bases at V and 5 bases at J, with 15 bases between the two ends. Germline V gives CDR1 GTSNPN, CDR2 SVGIG (reference sequence). There are 14 residues in the CDR3.

The J gene is TRBJ2-5, the V gene TRBV30; D unresolved. The clonotype originates from a man between 65 and 79 years old with active COVID-19. The sample consisted of peripheral blood. CDR3 DNA: TGTGCCTGGAGTAGGAGCTCAGTGCGGGAGACCCAGTACTTC. This sequence encodes CAWSRSSVRETQYF.